The 28 T cell receptor beta chains listed next were all sequenced from one sample in a study of T cell responses to AZD1222 COVID-19 vaccine. The data were produced by immunoSEQ multiplex PCR, yet TCRdb's version contains in-frame clones alone and is incomplete. The sample contains 170,000 or so clones, around 87% of which appear only once. Sequencing used peripheral blood, obtained on day 0 of AZD1222 vaccination. The receptors here all came from an adult in good health.

This clone was observed once. The chain carries TRBV7-9 and TRBJ2-7, with D maybe TRBD2 (6 bases). Germline V gene data show CDR1 as SEHNR and CDR2 as FQNEAQ (reference sequence). The V end lost 5 bases, the J end lost 2 bases, and 13 bases lay between the germline ends. The CDR3 sequence is 14 residues long. The CDR3 coding sequence is TGTGCCAGCAGCCTGGGGACTCGAACCTACGAGCAGTACTTC. Protein: CASSLGTRTYEQYF. The full variable domain, in which reference TRBV7-9 and TRBJ2-7 provide the parts outside the CDR3, is DTGVSQNPRHKITKRGQNVTFRCDPISEHNRLYWYRQTLGQGPEFLTYFQNEAQLEKSRLLSDRFSAERPKGSFSTLEIQRTEQGDSAMYLCASSLGTRTYEQYFGPGTRLTVT.

The rearrangement links TRBV6-5 to TRBJ1-1, with TRBD1 matching 8 bases. Losses at the gene ends were 9 bases for V and 1 base for J; bases not matched to a gene: 4. This CDR3 has 13 residues. Germline V CDR1 and CDR2: MNHEY, SVGAGI. CDR3 region: CASLQGENTEAFF. In DNA form, the CDR3 reads TGTGCCAGTTTACAGGGGGAGAACACTGAAGCTTTCTTT.

The sample holds a few counts of this clone. The rearrangement links TRBV5-1 to TRBJ2-7; 9 nucleotides line up with TRBD1. Per the germline V gene, CDR1 is SGHRS and CDR2 is YFSETQ. V lost 3 bases to trimming and J lost 0 bases; unmatched junction nucleotides: 4. The CDR3 covers 15 residues. CDR3 nucleotides: TGCGCCAGCAGCTCCGCGACAGGGGGCTCCTACGAGCAGTACTTC. This gives the protein CASSSATGGSYEQYF.

The chain combines TRBV5-1 with TRBJ2-7; D not certain. CDR1 is SGHRS, CDR2 YFSETQ, per germline. V lost 0 bases and J lost 3, with 10 bases in between. This CDR3 has 14 residues. CDR3 in DNA: TGCGCCAGCAGCTTGGATGGCCCGCTCTACGAGCAGTACTTC. Amino acids: CASSLDGPLYEQYF.

V usage is TRBV6-5 and J usage is TRBJ1-6, with a possible D match to TRBD1 (6 bases). The CDR3 runs 15 residues. V lost 6 bases to trimming and J lost 5 bases, with 14 bases between them. CDR1 and CDR2 from the germline V gene are MNHEY and SVGAGI. The chain's CDR3 is CASRPTGRDNSPLHF. For the CDR3, the DNA is TGTGCCAGCAGGCCTACAGGGAGGGATAATTCACCCCTCCACTTT.

The count of this clone is one. The chain has TRBV6-5 and TRBJ1-1, with TRBD1 as a possible D gene (5 bases). Per germline, CDR1 MNHEY and CDR2 SVGAGI. The CDR3 runs to 14 residues. Trimming cost V 6 bases and J 3 bases, with 14 bases left between them. The CDR3 protein is CASRRQGGHTEAFF. CDR3 DNA sequence: TGTGCCAGCAGGCGCCAGGGAGGGCACACTGAAGCTTTCTTT.

This chain joins TRBV5-4 and TRBJ2-1; 8 nucleotides align to TRBD1. Trimming at V came to 0 bases and at J to 6 bases, leaving 8 bases not matched to a gene. The germline V gene has CDR1 SGHNT and CDR2 YYREEE (reference sequence). The CDR3 runs 16 residues. The CDR3 loop is CASSLGTGRVVNEQFF. DNA of the CDR3: TGTGCCAGCAGCTTGGGGACAGGGCGGGTCGTCAATGAGCAGTTCTTC.

CDR3 protein: CASSTSSGQSYGYTF. The CDR3 coding sequence is TGTGCCAGTAGTACTTCCTCGGGACAGAGCTATGGCTACACCTTC. The chain joins TRBV19 to TRBJ1-2, with TRBD1 matching over 7 bases. CDR1 is LNHDA, CDR2 SQIVND, per germline (reference sequence). Trimming removed 4 bases from V and 4 bases from J; junction bases left unmatched: 9. The CDR3 is 15 amino acids.

The count of this clone is one. The chain is built from TRBV28 and TRBJ2-7; the D call may be TRBD1 or TRBD2 (5 bases each). V was trimmed by 3 bases and J by 4 bases, leaving 16 bases between them. This CDR3 region has 15 residues. Germline-derived CDR1 and CDR2 are MDHEN and SYDVKM. In DNA form, the CDR3 reads TGTGCCAGCAGTTTTGGAGGCCCAGGGCGTTACGAGCAGTACTTC. It codes for CASSFGGPGRYEQYF.

The rearrangement uses TRBV5-1 and TRBJ1-4; D is unclear. This CDR3 contains 14 residues. Germline CDR1 SGHRS, CDR2 YFSETQ. With 2 bases removed from V and 8 bases from J, the gap between germline ends came to 13 bases. CDR3 DNA: TGCGCCAGCAGCTTAGAAGGGATCGGGGAAAAACTGTTTTTT. Protein sequence: CASSLEGIGEKLFF.

The chain is built from TRBV13 and TRBJ1-6, with unresolved D. There are 13 residues in the CDR3. Trimming shortened V by 5 bases and J by 9 bases, and 11 bases separated the two germline ends. The germline gives CDR1 PRHDT, CDR2 FYEKMQ (reference sequence). This chain's CDR3 is CASSLYGVSPLHF. In DNA form, the CDR3 reads TGTGCCAGCAGCCTGTACGGGGTTTCACCCCTCCACTTT.

V and J are TRBV7-2 and TRBJ1-1; maybe TRBD1 (6 bases). Germline CDR1 reads SGHTA; CDR2 reads FQGNSA. The CDR3 consists of 16 residues. Trimming cost V 5 bases and J 1 base, with 17 bases left between them. The CDR3 is CASSEGGVYWNTEAFF. In nucleotides, the CDR3 is TGTGCCAGCAGCGAAGGGGGGGTATACTGGAACACTGAAGCTTTCTTT.

This CDR3 is CASSLETGSSYNSPLHF. CDR3 in DNA: TGTGCCAGCAGCTTAGAGACGGGAAGCTCCTATAATTCACCCCTCCACTTT. The chain joins TRBV7-6 to TRBJ1-6; D is ambiguous. Per germline, CDR1 SGHVS and CDR2 FNYEAQ. Trimming took off 1 base at V and 0 bases at J, with 10 bases between the two ends. This CDR3 comprises 17 residues.

The V call is TRBV28, the J call TRBJ1-2; D ambiguous. The CDR3 spans 11 residues. Germline V gene lookup returns CDR1 MDHEN and CDR2 SYDVKM. Trimming cost V 2 bases and J 6 bases, with 4 bases left between them. CDR3 bases: TGTGCCAGCAGTTTAGGGGATGGCTACACCTTC. This codes for CASSLGDGYTF.

This clone has just one count. V is TRBV18 and J is TRBJ2-5, with unresolved D. Germline assignment: CDR1 KGHSH and CDR2 LQKENI. The V end lost 0 bases, the J end lost 5 bases, and 4 bases lay between the germline ends. The CDR3 totals 12 residues. The CDR3 nucleotides read TGTGCCAGCTCACCACCTGAGGAGACCCAGTACTTC. Protein product: CASSPPEETQYF.

The J gene is TRBJ1-3, the V gene TRBV30, with D possibly being TRBD1 (6 bases). The CDR3 runs to 15 residues. V was clipped by 5 bases and J by 0 bases, with 14 bases between them. The germline V gene encodes CDR1 GTSNPN and CDR2 SVGIG (reference sequence). CDR3 in DNA: TGTGCCTGGTCCCGACAGGTTATCTCTGGAAACACCATATATTTT. This sequence encodes CAWSRQVISGNTIYF.

The chain couples TRBV10-2 to TRBJ2-6; 7 bases map to TRBD1. V was clipped by 8 bases and J by 3 bases; unmatched bases: 7. Germline loops: CDR1 WSHSY, CDR2 SAAADI. This CDR3 region has 15 residues. In nucleotides, the CDR3 is TGCGCCAGCGGTCAACGGGACAGTGGGGCCAACGTCCTGACTTTC. This encodes CASGQRDSGANVLTF.

The chain couples TRBV3-1 (or the pseudogene TRBV3-2) to TRBJ1-2, with D uncertain. Germline lookup yields CDR1 LGHDT and CDR2 YNNKEL (reference sequence). V was clipped by 4 bases and J by 4 bases, with 13 bases between them. The CDR3 contains 14 residues. CDR3 nucleotide sequence: TGTGCCAGCAGCCCCCCTTCGGGCTCCTATGGCTACACCTTC. Its translation: CASSPPSGSYGYTF.

V and J are TRBV2 and TRBJ1-2; TRBD1 might be the D (5 bases). Deletions cut 6 bases from V and 4 bases from J, with 12 bases between. CDR3 length: 13 amino acids. Germline-derived CDR1 and CDR2 are SNHLY and FYNNEI. The CDR3 bases are TGTGCCAGCAGCACTTGGGGGACCTATGGCTACACCTTC. Translation: CASSTWGTYGYTF.

The chain recombines TRBV19 with TRBJ2-1, with TRBD2 matching over 10 bases. J lost 2 bases, V lost 5 bases, and 0 bases had no gene match. CDR1 and CDR2 (germline): LNHDA, SQIVND (reference sequence). CDR3 size: 14 residues. Written as DNA, the CDR3 is TGTGCCAGTAGTCTAGCGGGAGCCTACAATGAGCAGTTCTTC. Residues: CASSLAGAYNEQFF.

This chain joins TRBV6-6 and TRBJ1-6; D may be TRBD1 (5 bases). V lost 1 base, J lost 9 bases, and 16 bases lay in between. Looked up from germline, CDR1 is MNHNY and CDR2 is SVGAGI (reference sequence). This CDR3 contains 16 residues. The CDR3 coding sequence is TGTGCCAGCAGTTACTTCGTCCCGGGACGGGTTTCACCCCTCCACTTT. Residues: CASSYFVPGRVSPLHF.

This chain uses TRBV5-1 with TRBJ2-7, with D perhaps matching TRBD1 (5 bases). There are 12 residues in the CDR3. In germline, CDR1 is SGHRS, CDR2 YFSETQ. V lost 5 bases, J lost 1 base, and 7 bases lay in between. In nucleotides, the CDR3 is TGCGCCAGCAGTAGGGGATCCTACGAGCAGTACTTC. Residues: CASSRGSYEQYF.

The chain links TRBV29-1 to TRBJ1-1, with 7 bases matching TRBD1. The CDR3 is 10 residues long. CDR1 and CDR2 (germline): SQVTM, ANQGSEA. V was pared by 7 bases and J by 8 bases, with 4 bases of the junction left unmatched. The CDR3, as DNA: TGCAGCGGTCGGGACAGAGAAGCTTTCTTT. Translation gives CSGRDREAFF.

The chain couples TRBV19 to TRBJ2-7, with TRBD1 identical over 7 bases. The germline V gene encodes CDR1 LNHDA and CDR2 SQIVND (reference sequence). The CDR3 length is 13 residues. V lost 6 bases to trimming and J lost 3 bases; unmatched junction nucleotides: 5. The CDR3 coding sequence is TGTGCCAGTAGCGCTACAGGGGTCTACGAGCAGTACTTC. Residues: CASSATGVYEQYF.

The chain recombines TRBV6-5 with TRBJ1-2; the D gene is possibly TRBD1 (6 bases). The CDR3 covers 13 residues. CDR1 is MNHEY, CDR2 SVGAGI, per germline. The ends were cut back, 4 bases at V and 2 bases at J, with 8 bases in the middle. In DNA, the CDR3 is TGTGCCAGCAGTTCGCAGGGGAACTATGGCTACACCTTC. It yields the protein CASSSQGNYGYTF.

The gene calls are TRBV5-1 and TRBJ2-3, with 7 nucleotides matching TRBD2. The CDR3 is made up of 16 amino acids. Looked up from germline, CDR1 is SGHRS and CDR2 is YFSETQ. Trimming removed 3 bases from V and 1 base from J; junction bases left unmatched: 8. CDR3 amino acids: CASSWASGGGTDTQYF. The CDR3 DNA is TGCGCCAGCAGCTGGGCTAGCGGAGGGGGCACAGATACGCAGTATTTT.

The V and J genes are TRBV7-8 and TRBJ1-4, with TRBD1 matching over 9 bases. This CDR3 has 16 residues. Germline CDR1 is SGHVS and CDR2 is FQNEAQ. V lost 5 bases, J lost 7 bases, and 11 bases stayed unmatched. CDR3 loop: CASSIQGARVSEKLFF. CDR3 nucleotides: TGTGCCAGCAGCATACAGGGGGCGCGGGTTTCTGAAAAACTGTTTTTT.

The chain links TRBV3-1 (or the pseudogene TRBV3-2) to TRBJ1-2, with 8 bases that match TRBD1. The CDR3 sequence is 17 residues long. The germline CDR1 and CDR2 sequences are LGHDT and YNNKEL (reference sequence). The V segment lost 5 bases and the J segment 8 bases; nucleotides outside the gene matches: 19. CDR3 residues: CASSSGDWGAGGYGYTF. Here the CDR3 DNA reads TGTGCCAGCAGCTCCGGGGACTGGGGGGCAGGGGGCTACGGCTACACCTTC.